The present T cell receptor (beta chain) was sequenced within a study of shared clonotypes between healthy human individuals. The run depth of the assay was deep. Assay: immunoSEQ multiplex PCR; the TCRdb copy retains only in-frame clones and omits some. The data show about 2.5 million clones, less than 95% seen once. The study, taken as a whole, reports: For sorted subsets, rarefaction showed incomplete sequencing despite large depth.

Of note for this clone: Antigen specificity is unknown.

The ends lost 6 bases at V and 5 bases at J; junction bases unmatched: 7. The CDR3 length is 15 residues. Germline values: CDR1 SGHTA, CDR2 FQGNSA. Caucasian adults residing in Nashville, Tennessee made up all the donors. Memory CD4+ cells were the fraction left after CD45RA+ naive selection. The origin of this receptor is a man aged 18 to 29 in good health. Some clones in this sample may be carry-over from other donors' samples. J is TRBJ2-5 and V is TRBV7-2; 12 bases are shared with TRBD2. The sample was naive CD4+ T cells from PBMCs. Subset indicated: CD45RA+ positively selected. The CDR3 sequence is CASSTASGRAETQYF. CDR3 sequence (DNA): TGTGCCAGCAGTACTGCTAGCGGGAGGGCGGAGACCCAGTACTTC.